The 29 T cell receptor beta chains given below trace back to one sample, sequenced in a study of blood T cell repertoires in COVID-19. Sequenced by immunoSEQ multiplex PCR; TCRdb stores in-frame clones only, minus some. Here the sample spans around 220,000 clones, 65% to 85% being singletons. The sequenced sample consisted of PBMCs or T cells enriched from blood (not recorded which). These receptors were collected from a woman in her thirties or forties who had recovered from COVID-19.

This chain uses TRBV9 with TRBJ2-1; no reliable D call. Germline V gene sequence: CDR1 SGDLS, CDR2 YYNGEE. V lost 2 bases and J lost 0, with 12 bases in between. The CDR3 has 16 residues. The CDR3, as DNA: TGTGCCAGCAGCGTCTTTGGTCGGAGCTCCTACAATGAGCAGTTCTTC. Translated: CASSVFGRSSYNEQFF.

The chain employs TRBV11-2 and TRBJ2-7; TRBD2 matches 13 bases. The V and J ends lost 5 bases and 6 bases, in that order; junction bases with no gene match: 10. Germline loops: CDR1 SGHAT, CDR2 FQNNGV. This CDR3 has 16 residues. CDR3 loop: CASSPGRLAGGLEQYF. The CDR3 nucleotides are TGTGCCAGCAGCCCCGGAAGACTAGCGGGGGGACTCGAGCAGTACTTC.

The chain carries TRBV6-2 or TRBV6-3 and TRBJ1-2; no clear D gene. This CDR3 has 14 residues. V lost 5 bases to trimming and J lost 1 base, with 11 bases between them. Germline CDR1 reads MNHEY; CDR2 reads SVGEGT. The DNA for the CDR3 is TGTGCCAGCAGTAGCTTCCGAAGTAACTATGGCTACACCTTC. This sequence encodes CASSSFRSNYGYTF.

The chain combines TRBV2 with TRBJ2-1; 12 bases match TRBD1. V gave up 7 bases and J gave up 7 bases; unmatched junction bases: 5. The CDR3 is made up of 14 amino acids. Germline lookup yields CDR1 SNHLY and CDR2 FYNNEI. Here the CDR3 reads CASTGTGGGNEQFF. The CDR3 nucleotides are TGTGCCAGCACCGGGACAGGGGGCGGGAATGAGCAGTTCTTC.

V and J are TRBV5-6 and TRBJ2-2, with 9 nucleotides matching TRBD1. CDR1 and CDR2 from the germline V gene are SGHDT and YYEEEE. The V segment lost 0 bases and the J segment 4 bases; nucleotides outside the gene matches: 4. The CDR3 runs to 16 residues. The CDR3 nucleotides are TGTGCCAGCAGCTTGGAGGGACAGGGAGTCACCGGGGAGCTGTTTTTT. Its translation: CASSLEGQGVTGELFF.

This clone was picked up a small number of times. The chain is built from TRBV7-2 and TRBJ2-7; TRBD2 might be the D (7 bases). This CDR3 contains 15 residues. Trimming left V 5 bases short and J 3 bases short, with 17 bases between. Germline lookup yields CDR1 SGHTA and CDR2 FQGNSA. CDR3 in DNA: TGTGCCAGCAGCCCCTTTCCAGCGGGACACTACGAGCAGTACTTC. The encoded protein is CASSPFPAGHYEQYF.

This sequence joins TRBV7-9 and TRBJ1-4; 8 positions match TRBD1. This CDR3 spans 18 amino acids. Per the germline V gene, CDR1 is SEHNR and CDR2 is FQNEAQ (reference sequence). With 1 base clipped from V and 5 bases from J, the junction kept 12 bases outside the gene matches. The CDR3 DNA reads TGTGCCAGCAGCTTAGTGGACAGGGCATTGCTGGGCAATGAAAAACTGTTTTTT. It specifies CASSLVDRALLGNEKLFF.

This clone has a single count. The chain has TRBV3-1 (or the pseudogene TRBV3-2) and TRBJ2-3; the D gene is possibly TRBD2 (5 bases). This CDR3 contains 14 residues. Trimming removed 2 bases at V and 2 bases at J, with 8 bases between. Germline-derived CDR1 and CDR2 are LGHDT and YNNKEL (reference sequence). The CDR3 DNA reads TGTGCCAGCAGCCAACTAGCTTACACAGATACGCAGTATTTT. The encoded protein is CASSQLAYTDTQYF.

The CDR3 spells CASQRLAVAGTDTQYF. The CDR3 nucleotides are TGTGCCAGCCAAAGACTAGCGGTCGCGGGCACAGATACGCAGTATTTT. This chain connects TRBV28 to TRBJ2-3; 9 bases are shared with TRBD2. Germline-derived CDR1 and CDR2 are MDHEN and SYDVKM. Trimming at V came to 8 bases and at J to 1 base, leaving 10 bases not matched to a gene. This CDR3 is 16 amino acids long.

CDR3 amino acids: CASSELGELAGATGYTF. The CDR3 coding sequence is TGTGCCAGCAGTGAATTAGGTGAATTGGCAGGGGCGACTGGCTACACCTTC. V gene TRBV25-1 combines with J gene TRBJ1-2, with a possible D match to TRBD1 (6 bases). The germline V gene has CDR1 MGHDK and CDR2 SYGVNS. Trimming stripped 1 base from V and 7 bases from J, with 22 bases between. CDR3 size: 17 residues.

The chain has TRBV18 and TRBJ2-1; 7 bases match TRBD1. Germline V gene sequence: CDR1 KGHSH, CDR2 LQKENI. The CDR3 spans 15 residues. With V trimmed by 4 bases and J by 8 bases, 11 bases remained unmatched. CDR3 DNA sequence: TGTGCCAGCTCACGCTCGAGGGGGCGATTCGATGAGCAGTTCTTC. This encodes CASSRSRGRFDEQFF.

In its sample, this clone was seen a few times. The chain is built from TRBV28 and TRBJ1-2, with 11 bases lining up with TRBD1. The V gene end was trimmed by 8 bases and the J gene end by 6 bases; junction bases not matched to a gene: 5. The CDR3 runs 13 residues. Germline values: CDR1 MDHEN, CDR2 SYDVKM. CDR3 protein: CASHMGQGDGYTF. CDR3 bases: TGTGCCAGCCACATGGGACAGGGGGATGGCTACACCTTC.

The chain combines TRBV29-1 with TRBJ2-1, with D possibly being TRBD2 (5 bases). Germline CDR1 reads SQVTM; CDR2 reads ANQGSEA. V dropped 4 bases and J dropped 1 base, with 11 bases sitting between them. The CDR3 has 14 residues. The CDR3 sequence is CSVGRGLSYNEQFF. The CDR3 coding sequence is TGCAGCGTTGGTCGGGGTCTGTCCTACAATGAGCAGTTCTTC.

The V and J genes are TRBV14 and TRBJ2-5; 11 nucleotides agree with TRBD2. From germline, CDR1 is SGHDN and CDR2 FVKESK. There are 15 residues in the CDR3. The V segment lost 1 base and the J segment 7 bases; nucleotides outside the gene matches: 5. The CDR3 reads CASSQALAGGLTQYF. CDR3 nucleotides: TGTGCCAGCAGCCAAGCCCTAGCGGGAGGTTTGACCCAGTACTTC.

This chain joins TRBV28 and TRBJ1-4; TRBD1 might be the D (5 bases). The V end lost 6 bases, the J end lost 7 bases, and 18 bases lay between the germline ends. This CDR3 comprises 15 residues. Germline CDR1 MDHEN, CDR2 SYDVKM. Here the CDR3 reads CASSGGAVGGEKLFF. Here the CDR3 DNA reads TGTGCCAGCAGCGGTGGAGCGGTGGGGGGTGAAAAACTGTTTTTT.

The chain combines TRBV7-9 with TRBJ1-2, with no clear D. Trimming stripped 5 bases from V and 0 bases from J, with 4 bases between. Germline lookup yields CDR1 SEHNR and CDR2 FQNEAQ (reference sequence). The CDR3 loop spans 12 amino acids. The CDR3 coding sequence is TGTGCCAGCAGCGGCACTAACTATGGCTACACCTTC. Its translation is CASSGTNYGYTF.

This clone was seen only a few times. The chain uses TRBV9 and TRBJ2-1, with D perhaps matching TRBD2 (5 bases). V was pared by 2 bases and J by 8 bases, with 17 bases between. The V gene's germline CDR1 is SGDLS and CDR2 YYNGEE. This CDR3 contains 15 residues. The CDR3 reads CASSVSRTVAHEQFF. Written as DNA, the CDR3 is TGTGCCAGCAGCGTTTCACGGACTGTCGCCCATGAGCAGTTCTTC.

The CDR3: CASSLGQGDSDTQYF. Here the CDR3 DNA reads TGTGCCAGCAGCCTGGGACAGGGCGACTCAGATACGCAGTATTTT. V and J are TRBV3-1 (or the pseudogene TRBV3-2) and TRBJ2-3, with 9 bases identical to TRBD1. This CDR3 is 15 amino acids long. CDR1 is LGHDT and CDR2 is YNNKEL in the germline V gene (reference sequence). V trimming: 4 bases; J trimming: 4 bases; junction bases outside the gene matches: 6.

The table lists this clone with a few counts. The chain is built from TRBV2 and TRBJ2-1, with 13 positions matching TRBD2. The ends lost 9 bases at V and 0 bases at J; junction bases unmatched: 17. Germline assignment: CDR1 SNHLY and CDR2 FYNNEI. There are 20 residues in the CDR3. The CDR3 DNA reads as TGTGCCAGATACGCCCCGGGACTAGCGGGATCTAGGAGCTCCTACAATGAGCAGTTCTTC. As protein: CARYAPGLAGSRSSYNEQFF.

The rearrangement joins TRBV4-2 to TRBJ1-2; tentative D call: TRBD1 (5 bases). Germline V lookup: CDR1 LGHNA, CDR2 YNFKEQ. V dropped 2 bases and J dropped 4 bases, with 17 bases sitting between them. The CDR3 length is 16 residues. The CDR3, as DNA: TGTGCCAGCAGCCAATCCGGGACTCAGTCAAGCTATGGCTACACCTTC. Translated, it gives CASSQSGTQSSYGYTF.

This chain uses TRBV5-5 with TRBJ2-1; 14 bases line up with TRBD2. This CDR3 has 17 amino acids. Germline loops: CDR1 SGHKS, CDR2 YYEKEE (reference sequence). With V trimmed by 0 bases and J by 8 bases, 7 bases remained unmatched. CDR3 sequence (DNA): TGTGCCAGCAGCTTGGTGACTAGCGGGAGGGCGGCGGATGAGCAGTTCTTC. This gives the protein CASSLVTSGRAADEQFF.

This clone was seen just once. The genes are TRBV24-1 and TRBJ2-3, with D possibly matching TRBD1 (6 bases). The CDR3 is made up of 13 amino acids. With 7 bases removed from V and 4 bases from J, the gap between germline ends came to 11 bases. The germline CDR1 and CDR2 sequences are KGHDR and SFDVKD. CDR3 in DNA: TGTGCCACCAGGAAAACAGGGTCAGATACGCAGTATTTT. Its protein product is CATRKTGSDTQYF.

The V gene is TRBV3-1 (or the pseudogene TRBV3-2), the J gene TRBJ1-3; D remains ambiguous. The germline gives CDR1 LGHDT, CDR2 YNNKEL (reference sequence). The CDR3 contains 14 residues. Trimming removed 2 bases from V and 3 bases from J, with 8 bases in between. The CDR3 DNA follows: TGTGCCAGCAGCCAAACTATAGGTGGAAACACCATATATTTT. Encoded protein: CASSQTIGGNTIYF.

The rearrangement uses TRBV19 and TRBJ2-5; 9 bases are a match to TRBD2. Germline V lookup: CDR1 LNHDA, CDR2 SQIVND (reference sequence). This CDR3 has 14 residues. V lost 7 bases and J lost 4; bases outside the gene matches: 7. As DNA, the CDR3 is TGTGCCAGTAAAGGCGGGAGGGGAGGAGAGACCCAGTACTTC. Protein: CASKGGRGGETQYF.

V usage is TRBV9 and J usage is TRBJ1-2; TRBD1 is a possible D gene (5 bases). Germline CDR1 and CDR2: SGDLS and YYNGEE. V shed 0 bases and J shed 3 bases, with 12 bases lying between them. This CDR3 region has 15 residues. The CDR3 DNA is TGTGCCAGCAGCGTAGACGACAGCTTTTACTATGGCTACACCTTC. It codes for CASSVDDSFYYGYTF. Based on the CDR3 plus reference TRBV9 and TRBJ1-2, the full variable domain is DSGVTQTPKHLITATGQRVTLRCSPRSGDLSVYWYQQSLDQGLQFLIQYYNGEERAKGNILERFSAQQFPDLHSELNLSSLELGDSALYFCASSVDDSFYYGYTFGSGTRLTVV.

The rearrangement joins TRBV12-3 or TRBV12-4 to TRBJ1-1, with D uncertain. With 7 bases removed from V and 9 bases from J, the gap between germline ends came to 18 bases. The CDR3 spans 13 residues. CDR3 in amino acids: CASIASGPPQAFF. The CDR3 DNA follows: TGTGCCAGCATCGCGTCCGGTCCACCACAAGCTTTCTTT.

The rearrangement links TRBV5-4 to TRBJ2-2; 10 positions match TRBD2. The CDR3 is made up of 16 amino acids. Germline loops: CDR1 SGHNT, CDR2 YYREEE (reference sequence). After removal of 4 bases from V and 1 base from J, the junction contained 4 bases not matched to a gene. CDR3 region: CASSPSGGWNTGELFF. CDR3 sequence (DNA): TGTGCCAGCAGCCCTAGCGGGGGATGGAACACCGGGGAGCTGTTTTTT.

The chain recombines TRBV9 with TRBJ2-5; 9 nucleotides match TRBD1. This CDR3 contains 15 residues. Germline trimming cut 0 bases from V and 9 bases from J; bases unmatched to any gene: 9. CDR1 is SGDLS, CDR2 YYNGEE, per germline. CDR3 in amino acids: CASSVGATGGSSQYF. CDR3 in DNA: TGTGCCAGCAGCGTAGGAGCCACAGGGGGCTCGTCCCAGTACTTC.

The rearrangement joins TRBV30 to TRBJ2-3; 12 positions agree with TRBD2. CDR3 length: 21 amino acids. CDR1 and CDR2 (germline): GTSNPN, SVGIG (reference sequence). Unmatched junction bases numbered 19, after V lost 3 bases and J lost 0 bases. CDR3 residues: CAWRGGLRLAGEGGSTDTQYF. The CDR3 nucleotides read TGTGCCTGGAGAGGGGGCTTAAGACTAGCGGGAGAGGGCGGTAGCACAGATACGCAGTATTTT.